The T cell receptor (beta chain) under discussion was sequenced for a study of shared clonotypes between healthy human individuals. The CDR3 spans 13 residues. V lost 6 bases to trimming and J lost 7 bases; unmatched junction nucleotides: 9. Germline V gene sequence: CDR1 SQVTM, CDR2 ANQGSEA. Details on this clone: Its antigen is unknown.

Assay used: immunoSEQ multiplex PCR; TCRdb lists only in-frame clones, some missing. The sample holds about 1 million clones; about 80% are singletons and the top ten take 1.4% to 1.5%. Overall study findings and caveats: Shared clonotypes across all four donors exceeded non-shared ones in generation probability.

This chain links TRBV29-1 with TRBJ1-5; 7 nucleotides line up with TRBD1. The receptor was isolated from a man younger than 35 in good health. Material for sequencing was memory CD4+ T cells sorted from blood. The subset: CD45RA-negative fraction. The CDR3 protein is CSVVDRAGQPQHF. As DNA, the CDR3 is TGCAGCGTCGTTGACAGGGCGGGACAGCCCCAGCATTTT.